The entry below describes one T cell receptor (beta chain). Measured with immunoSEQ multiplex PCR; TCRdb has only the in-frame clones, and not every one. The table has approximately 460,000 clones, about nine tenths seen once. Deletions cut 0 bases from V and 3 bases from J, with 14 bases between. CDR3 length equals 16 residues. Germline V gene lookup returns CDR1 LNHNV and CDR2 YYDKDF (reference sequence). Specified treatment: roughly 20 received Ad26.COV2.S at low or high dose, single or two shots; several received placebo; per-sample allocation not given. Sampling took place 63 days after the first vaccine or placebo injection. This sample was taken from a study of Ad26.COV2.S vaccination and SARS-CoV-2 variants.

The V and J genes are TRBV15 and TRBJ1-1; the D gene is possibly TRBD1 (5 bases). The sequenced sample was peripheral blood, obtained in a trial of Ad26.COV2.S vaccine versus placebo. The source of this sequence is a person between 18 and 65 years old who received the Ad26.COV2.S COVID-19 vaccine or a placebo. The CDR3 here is CATSRDGFGGHTEAFF. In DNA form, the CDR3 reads TGTGCCACCAGCAGAGATGGATTCGGGGGACACACTGAAGCTTTCTTT.